Presented here are 25 T cell receptor beta chains from one specimen sequenced in a study of immune heterogeneity within non-small cell lung tumors. Genomic DNA from bulk tumor acted as the template, and roughly 0.55 ug was loaded per sample. Each primary tumor yielded several biopsies, collected far apart from one another at surgery. Patients had untreated, newly diagnosed non-small cell lung cancer and underwent curative surgery. Multiplex PCR employing 32 V and 13 J primers generated amplicons of the TCR beta CDR3. TCRdb passed the multiplex PCR reads through MiXCR, listing each CDR3 protein once. The sample consists of 2,600 or so distinct CDR3 sequences, 25% to 30% of them appearing once. The sequenced material came from lung tumor tissue. The receptors here all came from a man aged 55 to 70 with non-small cell lung cancer.

Of note for this clonotype: Given a much more abundant clone one base away, this may be a read error. The genes are TRBV5-1 and TRBJ2-1, with TRBD1 matching over 7 bases. Germline V gene lookup returns CDR1 SGHRS and CDR2 YFSETQ. The CDR3 covers 12 residues. V shed 2 bases and J 12 bases; nucleotides not matched to a gene: 5. The CDR3 nucleotides read TGCGCCAGCAGCTTCCAGGGGGATGGGCAGTTCTTC. Encoded protein: CASSFQGDGQFF.

By sample fraction, this clonotype is medium-sized (0.01 to 0.1%). The chain employs TRBV19 and TRBJ2-1; a weak D match, TRBD2 (5 bases). The V end lost 1 base, the J end lost 5 bases, and 15 bases lay between the germline ends. CDR1 is LNHDA, CDR2 SQIVND, per germline (reference sequence). The CDR3 consists of 16 residues. The CDR3 loop reads CASSIVANRRDNEQFF. The CDR3 nucleotides read TGTGCCAGTAGTATAGTAGCGAATAGAAGGGACAATGAGCAGTTCTTC. The variable domain in full, completed from reference TRBV19 and TRBJ2-1, reads DGGITQSPKYLFRKEGQNVTLSCEQNLNHDAMYWYRQDPGQGLRLIYYSQIVNDFQKGDIAEGYSVSREKKESFPLTVTSAQKNPTAFYLCASSIVANRRDNEQFFGPGTRLTVL.

Comments on this clonotype: The CDR3 does not end in the conserved phenylalanine or tryptophan, so this is likely a read error. The chain links TRBV7-2 to TRBJ2-3, with TRBD2 identical over 7 bases. The CDR3 totals 16 residues. The germline V gene has CDR1 SGHTA and CDR2 FQGNSA. CDR3 DNA sequence: TGTGCCAGCAGCCGAGTGGCGGGAGCTAGCACTGATACGCAGTATCTT. Translating it yields CASSRVAGASTDTQYL.

V usage is TRBV16 and J usage is TRBJ2-5, with TRBD2 as a possible D gene (6 bases). CDR1 is KGHSY, CDR2 FQNENV, per germline. CDR3 length: 16 amino acids. The V gene lost 5 bases and the J gene lost 2 bases, with 18 bases spanning the gap. The CDR3 coding sequence is TGTGCCAGCAGCGCGCGCCTAGGGAGGAGACAAGAGACCCAGTACTTC. Residues: CASSARLGRRQETQYF.

For this clonotype: This may come from a read error, since a much larger clone is one base off. V is TRBV7-9 and J is TRBJ2-7; D ambiguous. This CDR3 is built from 12 residues. Germline V CDR1 and CDR2: SEHNR, FQNEAQ (reference sequence). CDR3 sequence: CASILEVNEQYF. CDR3 nucleotide sequence: TGTGCCAGCATCTTAGAGGTCAACGAGCAGTACTTC.

By share, this clonotype counts as medium-sized. This chain connects TRBV11-2 to TRBJ2-2; a possible D gene is TRBD1 (6 bases). The germline V gene has CDR1 SGHAT and CDR2 FQNNGV. The CDR3 loop spans 17 amino acids. V lost 5 bases, J lost 6 bases, and 22 bases lay in between. DNA of the CDR3: TGTGCCAGCAGCCCCATGGGGGCAGGCCGAGGGGCCGGGGAGCTGTTTTTT. Encoded protein: CASSPMGAGRGAGELFF.

This clonotype rates as medium-sized. This sequence joins TRBV2 and TRBJ1-4; no firm D call. Per germline, CDR1 SNHLY and CDR2 FYNNEI. This CDR3 spans 15 amino acids. Deletions cut 7 bases from V and 2 bases from J, with 14 bases between. The CDR3 DNA follows: TGTGCCAGCATCCGGCAAGGAGTTACTAATGAAAAACTGTTTTTT. This codes for CASIRQGVTNEKLFF.

By proportion, this clonotype is medium-sized. The CDR3 DNA is TGTGCCAGCAGCTTGTCTGGGTTGCGCACTGAAGCTTTCTTT. This sequence encodes CASSLSGLRTEAFF. This chain uses TRBV11-3 with TRBJ1-1; D call uncertain. Trimming removed 3 bases from V and 4 bases from J, with 12 bases in between. Germline-derived CDR1 and CDR2 are SGHNT and YENEEA. The CDR3 has 14 amino acids. Using reference TRBV11-3 and TRBJ1-1 for the parts outside the CDR3, the full variable domain is EAGVVQSPRYKIIEKKQPVAFWCNPISGHNTLYWYLQNLGQGPELLIRYENEEAVDDSQLPKDRFSAERLKGVDSTLKIQPAELGDSAVYLCASSLSGLRTEAFFGQGTRLTVV.

With regard to this clonotype: Just one base apart from a much larger clone, this may be a read error. The chain employs TRBV29-1 and TRBJ1-1; the D gene is possibly TRBD1 (6 bases). Trimming removed 5 bases at V and 5 bases at J, with 12 bases between. The CDR3 totals 12 residues. The germline V gene has CDR1 SQVTM and CDR2 ANQGSEA. The DNA of the CDR3 is TGCAGCGTTTGGGTGGGGGCGACTGAAGCTTTCTTT. It encodes CSVWVGATEAFF.

This clonotype is medium-sized by share. DNA for the CDR3: TGTGCCAGCAGCTCGGGGCAGCGGGCGGAGACCCAGTACTTC. Encoded protein: CASSSGQRAETQYF. The chain is built from TRBV7-8 and TRBJ2-5, with D tentatively TRBD2 (6 bases). CDR3 length: 14 residues. Trimming removed 4 bases at V and 5 bases at J, with 14 bases between. Germline CDR1 reads SGHVS; CDR2 reads FQNEAQ.

A note on this clonotype: It may be a read error: a sequence one base away is much more abundant. The gene calls are TRBV20-1 and TRBJ1-5, with D unresolved. Trimming left V 5 bases short and J 4 bases short, with 15 bases between. There are 14 residues in the CDR3. The germline CDR1 and CDR2 sequences are DFQATT and SNEGSKA (reference sequence). Here the CDR3 DNA reads TGCAGTGCTCCGTGGGCCGTGGGAAATCAGCCCCAGCATTTT. Amino acids: CSAPWAVGNQPQHF.

This clonotype counts as large. The chain employs TRBV7-2 and TRBJ1-5; weak D call: TRBD1 (5 bases). This CDR3 comprises 17 residues. Trimming removed 5 bases from V and 2 bases from J, with 19 bases in between. Per the germline V gene, CDR1 is SGHTA and CDR2 is FQGNSA. The CDR3 loop is CASSPPLGRGGNQPQHF. For the CDR3, the DNA is TGTGCCAGCAGCCCCCCCTTGGGAAGGGGCGGCAATCAGCCCCAGCATTTT.

This clonotype is medium-sized. The rearrangement joins TRBV6-1 to TRBJ1-1; D perhaps matches TRBD1 (6 bases). Germline CDR1 is MNHNS and CDR2 is SASEGT. The CDR3 consists of 13 residues. V lost 6 bases, J lost 6 bases, and 14 bases lay in between. The CDR3: CASSWGGTAEAFF. CDR3 DNA: TGTGCCAGCAGCTGGGGGGGCACCGCTGAAGCTTTCTTT.

As to this clonotype: A much larger clone lies one base from this, so it may be a read error. This rearrangement joins TRBV5-1 to TRBJ2-3; D ambiguous. Germline CDR1 is SGHRS and CDR2 is YFSETQ. The V end was cut by 4 bases, the J end by 7 bases, with 7 bases between. There are 11 residues in the CDR3. This CDR3 is CASSGLYTQYF. The CDR3 DNA is TGCGCCAGCAGCGGCCTATATACGCAGTATTTT.

This clonotype was seen once. An end of the junction does not agree with germline; a read error may underlie this. The chain employs TRBV10-3 and TRBJ2-7, with TRBD1 as a possible D gene (6 bases). Germline loops: CDR1 ENHRY, CDR2 SYGVKD. The CDR3 has 14 amino acids. CDR3 loop: CAITEEGVPYEQYF. The CDR3 DNA follows: TGTGCTATCACTGAAGAGGGGGTTCCCTACGAGCAGTACTTC.

This clonotype is classed as large (0.1 to 1%). This chain uses TRBV27 with TRBJ2-1, with 14 bases fitting TRBD2. V lost 4 bases to trimming and J lost 4 bases; unmatched junction nucleotides: 3. The CDR3 totals 16 residues. From germline, CDR1 is MNHEY and CDR2 SMNVEV (reference sequence). CDR3 sequence: CASSSRTSGRYNEQFF. Written as DNA, the CDR3 is TGTGCCAGCAGTTCCCGGACTAGCGGGAGGTACAATGAGCAGTTCTTC.

Regarding this clonotype: A read error may be the cause here, since a much bigger clone is one base away. In DNA form, the CDR3 reads TGTGCCATCAGCCCCCCCAGCCATCAGCCCCAGCATTTT. It specifies CAISPPSHQPQHF. This chain connects TRBV7-2 to TRBJ1-5; D remains unclear. Looked up from germline, CDR1 is SGHTA and CDR2 is FQGNSA. The CDR3 has 13 amino acids.

In the case of this clonotype: A read error may explain this, as a much larger clone is one base away. This chain joins TRBV5-4 and TRBJ1-2; D unclear. V lost 4 bases to trimming and J lost 6 bases, with 13 bases between them. The CDR3 contains 13 residues. CDR1 and CDR2 from the germline V gene are SGHNT and YYREEE (reference sequence). In nucleotides, the CDR3 is TGTGCCAGCAGCGGGGAAAGCATCCATGGCTACACCTTC. Translated, it gives CASSGESIHGYTF.

As for this clonotype: A read error may be the cause here, since a much bigger clone is one base away. V and J are TRBV2 and TRBJ2-2; 16 positions match TRBD2. V gave up 9 bases and J gave up 2 bases; unmatched junction bases: 21. Germline V gene sequence: CDR1 SNHLY, CDR2 FYNNEI. This CDR3 comprises 22 residues. DNA for the CDR3: TGTGCCAGAACTCCCGGAAGGGGCGGTGGGACTAGCGGGAGGGCCAACACCGGGGAGCTGTTTTTT. Amino acid sequence: CARTPGRGGGTSGRANTGELFF.

The chain is built from TRBV18 and TRBJ2-3; D gene uncertain. The CDR3 is made up of 11 amino acids. Germline V CDR1 and CDR2: KGHSH, LQKENI. V shed 4 bases and J shed 3 bases, with 2 bases lying between them. This chain's CDR3 is CASSRTDTQYF. The CDR3, as DNA: TGTGCCAGCTCACGAACAGATACGCAGTATTTT.

By sample fraction, this clonotype is large. The chain combines TRBV28 with TRBJ2-1; no definite D call. V lost 4 bases and J 0 bases, leaving 10 bases between the germline ends. CDR1 and CDR2 (germline): MDHEN, SYDVKM. The CDR3 consists of 15 residues. CDR3 in amino acids: CASSSEDISYNEQFF. The DNA of the CDR3 is TGTGCCAGCAGTTCCGAAGACATCTCCTACAATGAGCAGTTCTTC. The variable domain in full, completed from reference TRBV28 and TRBJ2-1, reads DVKVTQSSRYLVKRTGEKVFLECVQDMDHENMFWYRQDPGLGLRLIYFSYDVKMKEKGDIPEGYSVSREKKERFSLILESASTNQTSMYLCASSSEDISYNEQFFGPGTRLTVL.

The chain has TRBV10-3 and TRBJ1-5; tentatively, D is TRBD1 (5 bases). The CDR3 loop spans 17 amino acids. Trimming pared 2 bases from V and 2 bases from J, leaving 16 bases between. Germline CDR1 reads ENHRY; CDR2 reads SYGVKD. CDR3 residues: CAISEGQGGGGNQPQHF. CDR3 in DNA: TGTGCCATCAGTGAGGGGCAGGGAGGAGGTGGCAATCAGCCCCAGCATTTT.

By proportion, this clonotype is medium-sized (0.01 to 0.1%). This chain joins TRBV20-1 and TRBJ1-2, with 8 bases fitting TRBD1. Germline V gene data show CDR1 as DFQATT and CDR2 as SNEGSKA (reference sequence). Trimming at V came to 0 bases and at J to 3 bases, leaving 3 bases not matched to a gene. The CDR3 length is 14 residues. Here the CDR3 reads CSARDYRGDYGYTF. Written as DNA, the CDR3 is TGCAGTGCTAGAGATTACAGGGGGGACTATGGCTACACCTTC.

The J gene is TRBJ2-5, the V gene TRBV5-1; a weak D match, TRBD2 (6 bases). The CDR3 is 14 residues long. CDR1 and CDR2 from the germline V gene are SGHRS and YFSETQ. V gave up 3 bases and J gave up 1 base, with 10 bases separating them. For the CDR3, the DNA is TGCGCCAGCAGCTCGCTGGGACTCCAAGAGACCCAGTACTTC. This gives the protein CASSSLGLQETQYF.

V is TRBV24-1 and J is TRBJ2-3; 9 positions agree with TRBD1. CDR3 size: 17 residues. CDR1 KGHDR and CDR2 SFDVKD come from the germline V gene. The V gene end was trimmed by 4 bases and the J gene end by 4 bases; junction bases not matched to a gene: 11. This CDR3 is CATSDVQGAGRADTQYF. The CDR3 nucleotides read TGTGCCACCAGTGACGTACAGGGGGCGGGGAGGGCAGATACGCAGTATTTT.